The T cell receptor (beta chain) described here comes from a study of a mutant IDH1 vaccine in newly diagnosed glioma. Trimming shortened V by 0 bases and J by 0 bases, and 14 bases separated the two germline ends. This CDR3 comprises 18 residues. Germline CDR1 is LGHNA and CDR2 is YNFKEQ. With respect to this clone: The antigen remains undetermined.

Clones were read by immunoSEQ multiplex PCR, and TCRdb kept only the in-frame ones, dropping some. Of 70,000 to 100,000 clones listed, over 75% are singletons. As for time point: week 5, during vaccination. Vaccinated patients received 300 ug of mutant IDH1 20-mer peptide per dose, with topical imiquimod. The sequence derives from a woman in her forties or fifties with glioma. This chain links TRBV4-2 with TRBJ2-2, with D unclear. Sequenced here: PBMCs, sampled from a glioma patient whose treatment included an IDH1 peptide vaccine. The CDR3 DNA sequence: TGTGCCAGCAGCCAAGAACCGGCGGTAGCCTCGAACACCGGGGAGCTGTTTTTT. Amino acid sequence: CASSQEPAVASNTGELFF.